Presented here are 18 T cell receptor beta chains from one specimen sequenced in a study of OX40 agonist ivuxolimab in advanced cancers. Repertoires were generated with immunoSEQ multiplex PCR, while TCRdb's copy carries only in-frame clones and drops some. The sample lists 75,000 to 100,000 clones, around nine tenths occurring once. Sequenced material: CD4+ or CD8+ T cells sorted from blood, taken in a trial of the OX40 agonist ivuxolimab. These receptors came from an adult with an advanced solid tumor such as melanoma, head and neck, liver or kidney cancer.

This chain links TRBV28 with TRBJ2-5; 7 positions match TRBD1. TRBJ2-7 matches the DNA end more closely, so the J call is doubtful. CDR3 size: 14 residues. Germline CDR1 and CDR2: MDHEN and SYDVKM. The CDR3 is CASSPPDRANEQYF. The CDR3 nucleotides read TGTGCCAGCAGTCCCCCCGACAGGGCCAACGAGCAGTACTTC.

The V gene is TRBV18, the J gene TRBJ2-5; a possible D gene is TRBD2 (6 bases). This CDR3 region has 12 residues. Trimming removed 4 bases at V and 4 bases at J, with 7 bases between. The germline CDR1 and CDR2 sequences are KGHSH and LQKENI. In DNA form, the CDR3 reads TGTGCCAGCTCACAAGCGGGAGAGACCCAGTACTTC. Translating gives CASSQAGETQYF.

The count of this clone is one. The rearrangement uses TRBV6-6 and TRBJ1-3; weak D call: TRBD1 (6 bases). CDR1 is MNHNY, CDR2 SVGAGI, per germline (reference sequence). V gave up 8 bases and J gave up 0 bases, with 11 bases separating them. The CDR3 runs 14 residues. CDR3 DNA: TGTGCCAGCCTGGGGGCACCCTCTGGAAACACCATATATTTT. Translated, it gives CASLGAPSGNTIYF.

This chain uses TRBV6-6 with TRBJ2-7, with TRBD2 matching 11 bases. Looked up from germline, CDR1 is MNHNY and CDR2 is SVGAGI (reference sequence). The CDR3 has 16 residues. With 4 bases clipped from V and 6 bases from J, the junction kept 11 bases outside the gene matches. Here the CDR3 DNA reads TGTGCCAGCAGTTTCCGCACTAGCGGGAGTACGGGCGAGCAGTACTTC. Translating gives CASSFRTSGSTGEQYF.

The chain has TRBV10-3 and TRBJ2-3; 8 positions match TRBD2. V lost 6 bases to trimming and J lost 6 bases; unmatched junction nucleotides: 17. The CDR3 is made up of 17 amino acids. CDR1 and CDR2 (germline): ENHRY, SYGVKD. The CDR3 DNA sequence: TGTGCCATCAGGGCGACCCCGTCGCTAGCGGGCTTTGATACGCAGTATTTT. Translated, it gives CAIRATPSLAGFDTQYF.

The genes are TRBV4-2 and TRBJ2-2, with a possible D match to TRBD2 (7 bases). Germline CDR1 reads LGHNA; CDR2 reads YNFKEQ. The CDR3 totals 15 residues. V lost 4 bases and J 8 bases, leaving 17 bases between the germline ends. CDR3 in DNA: TGTGCCAGCAGCCCCAGAGGGGGGGGAGTTGGGGAGCTGTTTTTT. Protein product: CASSPRGGGVGELFF.

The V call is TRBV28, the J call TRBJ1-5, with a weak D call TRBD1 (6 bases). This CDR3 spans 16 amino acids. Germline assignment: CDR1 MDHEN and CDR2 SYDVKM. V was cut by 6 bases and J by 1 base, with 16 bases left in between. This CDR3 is CASRNSGVASNQPQHF. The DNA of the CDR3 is TGTGCCAGCAGAAACTCAGGGGTCGCGAGCAATCAGCCCCAGCATTTT. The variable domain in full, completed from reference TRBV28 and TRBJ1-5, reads DVKVTQSSRYLVKRTGEKVFLECVQDMDHENMFWYRQDPGLGLRLIYFSYDVKMKEKGDIPEGYSVSREKKERFSLILESASTNQTSMYLCASRNSGVASNQPQHFGDGTRLSIL.

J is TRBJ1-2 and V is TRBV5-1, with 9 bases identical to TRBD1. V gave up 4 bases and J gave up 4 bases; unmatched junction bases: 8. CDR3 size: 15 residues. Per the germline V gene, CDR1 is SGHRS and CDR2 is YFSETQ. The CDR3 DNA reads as TGCGCCAGCAGCCCTTCGGACAGGGGATCCTATGGCTACACCTTC. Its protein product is CASSPSDRGSYGYTF.

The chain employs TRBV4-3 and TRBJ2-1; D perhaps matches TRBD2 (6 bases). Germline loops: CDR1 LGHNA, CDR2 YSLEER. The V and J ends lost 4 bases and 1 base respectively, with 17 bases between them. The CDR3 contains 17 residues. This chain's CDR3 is CASSRRRGRGSYNEQFF. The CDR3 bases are TGCGCCAGCAGCCGCCGCCGGGGGAGAGGTTCCTACAATGAGCAGTTCTTC.

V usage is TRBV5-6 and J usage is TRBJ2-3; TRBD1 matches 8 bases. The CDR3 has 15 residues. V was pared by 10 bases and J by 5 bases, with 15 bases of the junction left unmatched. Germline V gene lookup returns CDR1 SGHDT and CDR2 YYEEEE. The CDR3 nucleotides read TGTGCCTCCCGAGACGTGACAGGGGTACTAGATACGCAGTATTTT. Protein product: CASRDVTGVLDTQYF. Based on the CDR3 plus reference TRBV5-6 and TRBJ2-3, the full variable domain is DAGVTQSPTHLIKTRGQQVTLRCSPKSGHDTVSWYQQALGQGPQFIFQYYEEEERQRGNFPDRFSGHQFPNYSSELNVNALLLGDSALYLCASRDVTGVLDTQYFGPGTRLTVL.

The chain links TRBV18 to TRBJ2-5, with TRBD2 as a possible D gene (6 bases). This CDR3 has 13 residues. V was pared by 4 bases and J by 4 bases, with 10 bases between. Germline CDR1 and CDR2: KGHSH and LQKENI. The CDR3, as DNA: TGTGCCAGCTCACAGGGAGGTGGAGAGACCCAGTACTTC. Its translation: CASSQGGGETQYF.

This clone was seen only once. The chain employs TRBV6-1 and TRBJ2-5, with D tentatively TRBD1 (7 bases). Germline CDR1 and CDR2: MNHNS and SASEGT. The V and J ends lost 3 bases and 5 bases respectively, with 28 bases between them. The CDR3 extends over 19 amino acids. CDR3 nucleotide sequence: TGTGCCAGCAGTGACCTGGGTCTAGCGAGCCGAGGGGGCTCGGAGACCCAGTACTTC. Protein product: CASSDLGLASRGGSETQYF.

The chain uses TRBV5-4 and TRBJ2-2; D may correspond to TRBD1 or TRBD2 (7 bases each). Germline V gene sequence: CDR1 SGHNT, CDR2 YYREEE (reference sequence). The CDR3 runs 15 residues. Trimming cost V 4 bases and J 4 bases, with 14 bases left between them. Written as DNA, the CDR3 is TGTGCCAGCAGCCCCAGGGGGGGGACCACCGGGGAGCTGTTTTTT. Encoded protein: CASSPRGGTTGELFF.

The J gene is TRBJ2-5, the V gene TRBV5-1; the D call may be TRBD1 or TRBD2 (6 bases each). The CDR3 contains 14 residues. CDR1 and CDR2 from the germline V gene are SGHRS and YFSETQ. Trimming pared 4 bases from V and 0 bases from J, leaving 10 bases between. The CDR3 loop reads CASSLGGNQETQYF. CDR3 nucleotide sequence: TGCGCCAGCAGCCTGGGGGGCAACCAAGAGACCCAGTACTTC. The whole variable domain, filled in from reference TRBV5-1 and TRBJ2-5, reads KAGVTQTPRYLIKTRGQQVTLSCSPISGHRSVSWYQQTPGQGLQFLFEYFSETQRNKGNFPGRFSGRQFSNSRSEMNVSTLELGDSALYLCASSLGGNQETQYFGPGTRLLVL.

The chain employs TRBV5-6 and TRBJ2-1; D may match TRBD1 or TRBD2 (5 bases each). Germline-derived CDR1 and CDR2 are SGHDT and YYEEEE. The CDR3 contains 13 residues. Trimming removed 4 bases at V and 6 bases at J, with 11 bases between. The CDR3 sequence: CASSSGTGNEQFF. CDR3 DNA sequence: TGTGCCAGCAGCAGTGGGACGGGCAATGAGCAGTTCTTC.

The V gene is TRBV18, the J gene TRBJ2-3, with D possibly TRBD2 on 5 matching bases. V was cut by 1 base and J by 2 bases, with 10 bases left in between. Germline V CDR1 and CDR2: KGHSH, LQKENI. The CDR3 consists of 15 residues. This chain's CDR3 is CASSPRTGYTDTQYF. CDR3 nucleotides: TGTGCCAGCTCACCACGGACGGGATACACAGATACGCAGTATTTT.

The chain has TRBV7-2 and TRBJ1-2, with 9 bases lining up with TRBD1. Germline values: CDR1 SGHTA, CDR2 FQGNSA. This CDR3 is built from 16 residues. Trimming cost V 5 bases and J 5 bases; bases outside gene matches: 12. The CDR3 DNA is TGTGCCAGCAGCCCTCCCGGCGGACAGGGGAGGTATGGCTACACCTTC. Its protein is CASSPPGGQGRYGYTF.

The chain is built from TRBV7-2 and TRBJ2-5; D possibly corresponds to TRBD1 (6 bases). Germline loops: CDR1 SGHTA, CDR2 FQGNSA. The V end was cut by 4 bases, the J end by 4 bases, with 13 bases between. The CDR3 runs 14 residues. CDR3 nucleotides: TGTGCCAGCAGCTCCTACAGGGCTTCAGAGACCCAGTACTTC. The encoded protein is CASSSYRASETQYF.